This T cell receptor beta chain was identified in a study of T-cell reconstitution after alpha-beta-depleted transplantation in children. This clonotype showed up just a few times. The V end lost 5 bases, the J end lost 1 base, and 12 bases lay between the germline ends. The CDR3 covers 15 residues. Germline V CDR1 and CDR2: SGHTA, FQGNSA. Preparation of the TCRbeta library used unique molecular identifiers. TCRdb redid the calling of the PCR reads with MiXCR, one entry per CDR3 protein. The table records fewer than 400,000 distinct CDR3 sequences, just over 20% of them present only once. Material: PBMCs from the stem cell graft donor, obtained from the stem cell graft. The chain links TRBV7-2 to TRBJ1-3; maybe TRBD1 (6 bases). The source of this sequence is a human donor who donated a stem cell graft to a child with acute myeloid leukemia. CDR3 bases: TGTGCCAGCAGCCCCGGAAGGGGGTCTGGAAACACCATATATTTT. Its translation is CASSPGRGSGNTIYF.